Listed below are T cell receptor beta chains from one sample, sequenced in a study of T cells in Graves' hyperthyroidism and ophthalmopathy. A single record per CDR3 protein comes from TCRdb applying MiXCR to the multiplex PCR reads. Seen here are 300,000 to 450,000 distinct CDR3 sequences, 15% observed once, and the top ten hold over 25%. Sequenced: blood. The source of these receptors is a young woman with Graves' hyperthyroidism. Each CDR3 is given with its conserved first and last residue. The D gene is left open where the match is weak. For some rows the clone size is stated as once, few or many, or as a class when expanded; others skip it.

V gene	CDR3 length	J gene	D gene	clone size	CDR3 protein	CDR3 DNA
TRBV6-5	16	TRBJ2-7	.	many	CASSYSTTPVAYEQYF	TGTGCCAGCAGTTACTCTACGACACCAGTGGCCTACGAGCAGTACTTC
TRBV5-1	14	TRBJ2-3	.	few	CASSLESGADTQYF	TGCGCCAGCAGCTTAGAATCGGGAGCAGATACGCAGTATTTT
TRBV28	12	TRBJ1-6	.	many	CASSIGIAPLHF	TGTGCCAGCAGTATCGGGATCGCCCCCCTCCACTTT
TRBV10-3	15	TRBJ2-1	.	.	CAISEGRDSNNEQFF	TGTGCCATCAGTGAGGGCAGGGATTCCAACAATGAGCAGTTCTTC
TRBV24-1	19	TRBJ2-5	TRBD2	many	CATSDPGSSGRAGGETQYF	TGTGCCACCAGTGATCCCGGTTCTAGCGGGAGGGCCGGGGGAGAGACCCAGTACTTC
TRBV7-9	13	TRBJ2-5	.	many	CASSFQGLETQYF	TGTGCCAGCAGCTTTCAAGGGTTGGAGACCCAGTACTTC
TRBV2	15	TRBJ2-2	.	many	CASSEAAAFTGELFF	TGTGCCAGCAGTGAAGCGGCAGCATTCACCGGGGAGCTGTTTTTT
TRBV12-3/TRBV12-4	15	TRBJ2-5	TRBD2	few	CASNDSGKPGGTQYF	TGTGCCAGCAACGACAGCGGGAAGCCAGGAGGGACCCAGTACTTC
TRBV5-1	14	TRBJ2-7	.	many	CASSLVVGTYEQYF	TGCGCCAGCAGCTTGGTGGTCGGGACCTACGAGCAGTACTTC
TRBV12-3/TRBV12-4	16	TRBJ2-3	TRBD2	.	CASIQGLAARTDTQYF	TGTGCCAGCATCCAAGGGCTAGCGGCCCGCACAGATACGCAGTATTTT
TRBV15	14	TRBJ1-1	.	few	CATSAQGSLTEAFF	TGTGCCACCAGCGCACAGGGTAGTTTAACTGAAGCTTTCTTT
TRBV9	16	TRBJ2-6	.	.	CASSVADLRGANVLTF	TGTGCCAGCAGCGTAGCAGACTTGCGGGGGGCCAACGTCCTGACTTTC
TRBV11-3	16	TRBJ2-3	TRBD1	many	CASSRTGTGLTDTQYF	TGTGCCAGCAGCCGAACCGGGACAGGGCTTACAGATACGCAGTATTTT
TRBV20-1	14	TRBJ2-6	.	.	CSASYAPGANVLTF	TGCAGTGCTAGCTATGCACCGGGGGCCAACGTCCTGACTTTC
TRBV2	14	TRBJ1-5	.	few	CASRDLMGNQPQHF	TGTGCCAGCAGGGACTTGATGGGCAATCAGCCCCAGCATTTT
TRBV11-2	18	TRBJ2-1	TRBD2	.	CASSVAGTSGRLGDEQFF	TGTGCCAGCAGCGTCGCCGGGACTAGCGGGAGGCTCGGTGATGAGCAGTTCTTC
TRBV6-5	18	TRBJ2-6	.	.	CASSYTPGALNGANVLTF	TGTGCCAGCAGTTACACCCCTGGAGCATTAAATGGGGCCAACGTCCTGACTTTC
TRBV2	10	TRBJ1-1	.	many	CASSVVEAFF	TGTGCCAGCAGTGTAGTTGAAGCTTTCTTT